These 32 T cell receptor beta chains were sequenced from one sample in a study of blood T cell repertoires in COVID-19. Here immunoSEQ multiplex PCR was the method, and the copy in TCRdb shows in-frame clones only, minus some. The sample carries over 300,000 clones, about 82% recorded once. The sequencing sample was made of peripheral blood. These receptors all stem from a woman aged 45-60 years with acute or convalescent COVID-19.

To note about this clone: The sample contains more than one DNA sequence encoding this CDR3. The chain couples TRBV28 to TRBJ2-1, with 12 bases aligning to TRBD2. The CDR3 consists of 15 residues. Trimming took 6 bases from V and 7 from J; bases not matched to a gene: 7. The germline V gene encodes CDR1 MDHEN and CDR2 SYDVKM. As DNA, the CDR3 is TGTGCCAGCAGCCTAGCGGGAGGGCCTGGGAATGAGCAGTTCTTC. This sequence encodes CASSLAGGPGNEQFF.

The CDR3 DNA follows: TGTGCCAGCAGCTTAGCAGGGGCGGGGGAGCAGTACTTC. Amino acid sequence: CASSLAGAGEQYF. This sequence joins TRBV7-9 and TRBJ2-7, with a possible D match to TRBD2 (6 bases). V was trimmed by 0 bases and J by 7 bases, leaving 10 bases between them. Germline CDR1 and CDR2: SEHNR and FQNEAQ (reference sequence). This CDR3 has 13 residues.

CDR3 amino acids: CASSVDPSGDNEQFF. The CDR3 nucleotides are TGTGCCAGCAGCGTAGACCCTAGCGGGGACAATGAGCAGTTCTTC. The gene calls are TRBV9 and TRBJ2-1, with 9 nucleotides matching TRBD2. The CDR3 has 15 amino acids. CDR1 is SGDLS, CDR2 YYNGEE, per germline. Germline trimming cut 0 bases from V and 5 bases from J; bases unmatched to any gene: 3.

This chain connects TRBV18 to TRBJ1-5; 12 nucleotides match TRBD1. The CDR3 consists of 16 residues. The V gene's germline CDR1 is KGHSH and CDR2 LQKENI. Trimming removed 3 bases from V and 7 bases from J; junction bases left unmatched: 7. CDR3 in amino acids: CASSPGTGGTQQPQHF. The CDR3 nucleotides are TGTGCCAGCTCACCTGGGACAGGGGGCACGCAACAGCCCCAGCATTTT.

The chain has TRBV6-2 or TRBV6-3 and TRBJ1-5; D not resolved. The CDR3 totals 14 residues. V lost 6 bases to trimming and J lost 6 bases, with 15 bases between them. Germline V CDR1 and CDR2: MNHEY, SVGEGT. CDR3 nucleotides: TGTGCCAGCAGCCCGACGGGGTCGCGTCAGCCCCAGCATTTT. This gives the protein CASSPTGSRQPQHF.

The chain recombines TRBV5-4 with TRBJ1-1, with D hard to call. Germline assignment: CDR1 SGHNT and CDR2 YYREEE (reference sequence). This CDR3 contains 14 residues. V dropped 0 bases and J dropped 1 base, with 7 bases sitting between them. The CDR3 DNA follows: TGTGCCAGCAGCTTGGACAACCAGAACACTGAAGCTTTCTTT. The encoded protein is CASSLDNQNTEAFF. Looking up the rest from reference TRBV5-4 and TRBJ1-1 gives the full variable domain: ETGVTQSPTHLIKTRGQQVTLRCSSQSGHNTVSWYQQALGQGPQFIFQYYREEENGRGNFPPRFSGLQFPNYSSELNVNALELDDSALYLCASSLDNQNTEAFFGQGTRLTVV.

The CDR3 sequence: CASSLGTTSKYEQYF. The CDR3 bases are TGTGCCAGCAGTCTCGGGACTACCTCAAAATACGAGCAGTACTTC. The V and J genes are TRBV27 and TRBJ2-7, with 7 bases fitting TRBD2. With 5 bases clipped from V and 4 bases from J, the junction kept 11 bases outside the gene matches. This CDR3 is built from 15 residues. Germline V CDR1 and CDR2: MNHEY, SMNVEV (reference sequence).

The CDR3, as DNA: TGTGCCAGCGGAACAGGGGGTGTCTCCTACGAGCAGTACTTC. Amino acid sequence: CASGTGGVSYEQYF. The chain carries TRBV5-4 and TRBJ2-7, with 8 bases that match TRBD1. Germline-derived CDR1 and CDR2 are SGHNT and YYREEE (reference sequence). The CDR3 consists of 14 residues. Germline trimming cut 7 bases from V and 0 bases from J; bases unmatched to any gene: 6.

The chain links TRBV5-4 to TRBJ2-3; 10 nucleotides agree with TRBD2. Germline V lookup: CDR1 SGHNT, CDR2 YYREEE (reference sequence). J gave up 5 bases and V 4 bases, and 10 bases lay outside the gene matches. This CDR3 has 16 amino acids. CDR3 bases: TGTGCCAGCAGCGATAAAAGCGGGAGGGAGATAGATACGCAGTATTTT. This codes for CASSDKSGREIDTQYF.

The J gene is TRBJ1-5, the V gene TRBV20-1; D possibly corresponds to TRBD1 (6 bases). V dropped 3 bases and J dropped 7 bases, with 19 bases sitting between them. CDR1 is DFQATT and CDR2 is SNEGSKA in the germline V gene (reference sequence). This CDR3 comprises 15 residues. In DNA, the CDR3 is TGCAGTGCTAGTACCTTCGGGGGGGCGAGACAGCCCCAGCATTTT. Amino acids: CSASTFGGARQPQHF.

The chain links TRBV21-1 to TRBJ2-7; the tabulated D call, TRBD2, remains unverified against the DNA. TRBV21-1 is a listed pseudogene. CDR3 size: 17 residues. The CDR3 loop reads CASSITFSSGSSYEQYF. CDR3 in DNA: TGTGCCAGCAGCATAACCTTTTCTAGCGGGAGCTCCTACGAGCAGTACTTC.

The gene calls are TRBV9 and TRBJ1-2; weak D call: TRBD1 (5 bases). With 4 bases removed from V and 2 bases from J, the gap between germline ends came to 15 bases. There are 15 residues in the CDR3. CDR1 and CDR2 from the germline V gene are SGDLS and YYNGEE. The chain's CDR3 is CASSPRGTWNYGYTF. The CDR3 DNA reads TGTGCCAGCAGCCCCCGGGGGACTTGGAACTATGGCTACACCTTC.

V and J are TRBV28 and TRBJ1-2, with TRBD1 matching over 8 bases. Germline V gene lookup returns CDR1 MDHEN and CDR2 SYDVKM. The CDR3 is 11 residues long. V gave up 6 bases and J gave up 8 bases; unmatched junction bases: 2. CDR3 nucleotide sequence: TGTGCCAGCAGCAGGGGGCTCGGCTACACCTTC. It encodes CASSRGLGYTF.

V usage is TRBV27 and J usage is TRBJ1-1; D might be TRBD1 (5 bases). CDR1 MNHEY and CDR2 SMNVEV come from the germline V gene (reference sequence). Trimming shortened V by 2 bases and J by 0 bases, and 16 bases separated the two germline ends. The CDR3 covers 17 residues. CDR3 nucleotide sequence: TGTGCCAGCAGTTTACAGCCACTTCGGACAATGAACACTGAAGCTTTCTTT. Residues: CASSLQPLRTMNTEAFF.

The rearrangement links TRBV19 to TRBJ2-3; TRBD2 is a possible D gene (5 bases). V was clipped by 3 bases and J by 5 bases, with 12 bases between them. The CDR3 covers 14 residues. Germline-derived CDR1 and CDR2 are LNHDA and SQIVND (reference sequence). CDR3 sequence reads: CASSILLARDTQYF. The CDR3 DNA sequence: TGTGCCAGTAGTATTCTGTTAGCGCGAGATACGCAGTATTTT.

The chain employs TRBV7-2 and TRBJ2-7, with 8 bases that match TRBD1. After removal of 8 bases from V and 2 bases from J, the junction contained 20 bases not matched to a gene. Germline CDR1 reads SGHTA; CDR2 reads FQGNSA. The CDR3 consists of 18 residues. CDR3 nucleotides: TGTGCCAGCCGATACAGGGGGTTCAGTCGCGGAGGAGCCTACGAGCAGTACTTC. This sequence encodes CASRYRGFSRGGAYEQYF.

The chain carries TRBV11-2 and TRBJ2-7; possibly TRBD2 for D (6 bases). The CDR3 runs 15 residues. V was pared by 5 bases and J by 3 bases, with 17 bases between. The germline gives CDR1 SGHAT, CDR2 FQNNGV. CDR3 nucleotide sequence: TGTGCCAGCAGCCCTAGTGGCGGGACGATCTACGAGCAGTACTTC. Translation: CASSPSGGTIYEQYF.

The gene calls are TRBV28 and TRBJ1-2, with D hard to call. CDR3 length equals 16 residues. V lost 4 bases, J lost 3 bases, and 18 bases lay in between. Germline CDR1 is MDHEN and CDR2 is SYDVKM. The CDR3 sequence is CASSYNPDWVHYGYTF. The CDR3 nucleotides are TGTGCCAGCAGTTATAACCCCGACTGGGTGCACTATGGCTACACCTTC.

This clone was seen a single time. The junction does not match germline at one end; this may be a read error. V is TRBV28 and J is TRBJ1-2, with D perhaps TRBD1 (6 bases). The germline V gene encodes CDR1 MDHEN and CDR2 SYDVKM. The CDR3 loop spans 12 amino acids. The CDR3 sequence: CASSSDTGTRSF. CDR3 nucleotide sequence: TGTGCCAGCAGTTCGGACACCGGGACAAGGTCCTTC.

The rearrangement links TRBV6-1 to TRBJ2-7, with 8 bases lining up with TRBD1. V shed 3 bases, J shed 6 bases, and the junction held 10 bases outside the gene matches. The CDR3 totals 15 residues. The germline V gene has CDR1 MNHNS and CDR2 SASEGT. The CDR3 sequence: CASSDFGQGPSEQYF. CDR3 bases: TGTGCCAGCAGTGATTTTGGACAGGGACCAAGCGAGCAGTACTTC.

This chain links TRBV28 with TRBJ2-5; 11 bases agree with TRBD1. J was trimmed by 0 bases and V by 5 bases; bases with no gene match: 5. The germline V gene encodes CDR1 MDHEN and CDR2 SYDVKM. This CDR3 region has 16 residues. CDR3 coding DNA: TGTGCCAGCAGTCCGGGGACAGGGGGGTACCAAGAGACCCAGTACTTC. This codes for CASSPGTGGYQETQYF.

The chain uses TRBV7-9 and TRBJ2-1, with 8 bases matching TRBD2. CDR1 and CDR2 (germline): SEHNR, FQNEAQ (reference sequence). The CDR3 covers 15 residues. J gave up 6 bases and V 1 base, and 5 bases lay outside the gene matches. CDR3 amino acids: CASSLVGLGINEQFF. CDR3 DNA sequence: TGTGCCAGCAGCTTAGTGGGACTAGGGATCAATGAGCAGTTCTTC.

The chain links TRBV7-9 to TRBJ1-4, with D perhaps TRBD1 (6 bases). Trimming took off 1 base at V and 7 bases at J, with 10 bases between the two ends. Germline CDR1 is SEHNR and CDR2 is FQNEAQ (reference sequence). CDR3 length equals 14 residues. The CDR3 is CASSLGGGSEKLFF. In DNA form, the CDR3 reads TGTGCCAGCAGCTTAGGTGGGGGCTCTGAAAAACTGTTTTTT. The entire variable domain, with the rest obtained from reference TRBV7-9 and TRBJ1-4, is as follows: DTGVSQNPRHKITKRGQNVTFRCDPISEHNRLYWYRQTLGQGPEFLTYFQNEAQLEKSRLLSDRFSAERPKGSFSTLEIQRTEQGDSAMYLCASSLGGGSEKLFFGSGTQLSVL.

This clone was counted a single time. This chain joins TRBV7-8 and TRBJ2-3; TRBD2 aligns across 12 bases. There are 16 residues in the CDR3. Per germline, CDR1 SGHVS and CDR2 FQNEAQ. J was trimmed by 6 bases and V by 5 bases; bases with no gene match: 9. The CDR3 sequence is CASSTQWTSGVDTQYF. Written as DNA, the CDR3 is TGTGCCAGCAGCACCCAATGGACTAGCGGGGTTGATACGCAGTATTTT. The full variable domain, with the rest looked up from reference TRBV7-8 and TRBJ2-3, is GAGVSQSPRYKVAKRGQDVALRCDPISGHVSLFWYQQALGQGPEFLTYFQNEAQLDKSGLPSDRFFAERPEGSVSTLKIQRTQQEDSAVYLCASSTQWTSGVDTQYFGPGTRLTVL.

The chain carries TRBV19 and TRBJ1-3, with 10 bases that match TRBD1. Trimming cost V 9 bases and J 2 bases; bases outside gene matches: 16. The CDR3 has 18 residues. Germline loops: CDR1 LNHDA, CDR2 SQIVND (reference sequence). Here the CDR3 reads CASYRDRGEGSPGNTIYF. For the CDR3, the DNA is TGTGCCAGCTACCGGGACAGGGGAGAAGGAAGCCCTGGAAACACCATATATTTT.

This clone was detected only once. The chain carries TRBV5-1 and TRBJ2-3; 8 bases match TRBD1. V lost 3 bases, J lost 0 bases, and 3 bases stayed unmatched. CDR3 length equals 15 residues. CDR1 SGHRS and CDR2 YFSETQ come from the germline V gene. As DNA, the CDR3 is TGCGCCAGCAGCTCTGACAGGGGAAGCACAGATACGCAGTATTTT. Translation: CASSSDRGSTDTQYF.

This clone was seen only a few times. This chain joins TRBV4-3 and TRBJ2-7; D might be TRBD2 (7 bases). CDR3 length equals 14 residues. V lost 4 bases to trimming and J lost 5 bases, with 15 bases between them. Per germline, CDR1 LGHNA and CDR2 YSLEER. The CDR3 is CASSPVGGRDEQYF. The CDR3 bases are TGCGCCAGCAGCCCAGTCGGGGGGCGGGACGAGCAGTACTTC.

V is TRBV29-1 and J is TRBJ2-1; TRBD2 might be the D (6 bases). Trimming removed 4 bases at V and 11 bases at J, with 9 bases between. This CDR3 has 10 amino acids. Germline V gene lookup returns CDR1 SQVTM and CDR2 ANQGSEA. The CDR3 region has the DNA TGCAGCGTTGTCGGAGGGAAGCAGTTCTTC. It yields the protein CSVVGGKQFF.

The chain recombines TRBV6-5 with TRBJ2-1, with D uncertain. Germline assignment: CDR1 MNHEY and CDR2 SVGAGI. The V and J ends lost 6 bases and 0 bases respectively, with 12 bases between them. CDR3 length: 15 residues. The CDR3 DNA reads as TGTGCCAGCAGCCAAACGTGGAGCTCCTACAATGAGCAGTTCTTC. Its translation: CASSQTWSSYNEQFF.

The CDR3 coding sequence is TGTGCCAGCACCTCTAGCGGGAGGCGTACAGATACGCAGTATTTT. It codes for CASTSSGRRTDTQYF. V usage is TRBV28 and J usage is TRBJ2-3; TRBD2 agrees at 11 bases. Per the germline V gene, CDR1 is MDHEN and CDR2 is SYDVKM. There are 15 residues in the CDR3. Losses at the gene ends were 7 bases for V and 3 bases for J; bases not matched to a gene: 6.

The V call is TRBV6-5, the J call TRBJ1-4, with 7 bases fitting TRBD1. This CDR3 has 14 amino acids. V dropped 5 bases and J dropped 7; count of bases not matched to a gene: 7. CDR1 is MNHEY and CDR2 is SVGAGI in the germline V gene. The CDR3 DNA follows: TGTGCCAGCAGTAAAAAGGGGACAGCTGAAAAACTGTTTTTT. This translates into CASSKKGTAEKLFF.

This clone was detected once. V gene TRBV24-1 combines with J gene TRBJ2-1; 9 bases are a match to TRBD2. Germline V CDR1 and CDR2: KGHDR, SFDVKD. CDR3 size: 16 residues. J was trimmed by 5 bases and V by 3 bases; bases with no gene match: 7. The CDR3 coding sequence is TGTGCCACCAGTGATCCGCTAGCGGGAACTAACAATGAGCAGTTCTTC. Its protein product is CATSDPLAGTNNEQFF.